The TCR beta chain described here comes from a study of radiotherapy plus CTLA-4 blockade in lung cancer. Study as a whole: Among enrolled patients, over 15% responded and roughly 30% achieved disease control. Findings of the study overall: How blood T cell clones changed early, along with interferon-beta, reportedly forecast response best.

Assay: immunoSEQ multiplex PCR; the TCRdb copy retains only in-frame clones and omits some. The sample consists of more than 90,000 clones, almost 90% of them appearing once. CTLA-4 blockade with ipilimumab, together with focal radiation, was given to patients with chemo-refractory metastatic non-small-cell lung cancer. The CDR3 is made up of 15 amino acids. V was clipped by 3 bases and J by 7 bases; unmatched bases: 7. CDR1 is SGHTA, CDR2 FQGNSA, per germline. To note about this clone: Its antigen is unknown.

The sequence was obtained from a human donor with non-small cell lung cancer that progressed on radiotherapy plus ipilimumab. This specimen consisted of peripheral blood, obtained from a patient treated with radiotherapy plus ipilimumab. The chain joins TRBV7-2 to TRBJ2-1; 9 nucleotides align to TRBD2. In DNA, the CDR3 is TGTGCCAGCAGCTTTCCCAGCGGGAGGAGGAATGAGCAGTTCTTC. Its protein is CASSFPSGRRNEQFF.